The sequence of this T cell receptor beta chain was determined in a study of blood T cells in healthy people across ages. A note on this clonotype: Antigen specificity is unknown.

Findings and limits, study-wide: The donors' CMV status was not determined, possibly confounding changes in expanded clonotypes. Estimated diversity that came from one million T cells was considered an underestimate.

CDR3 length: 12 amino acids. J was trimmed by 8 bases and V by 0 bases; bases with no gene match: 4. The germline V gene encodes CDR1 DFQATT and CDR2 SNEGSKA (reference sequence). A second PCR of about 7 to 12 cycles used a sample-barcoded 5' primer and a J-beta primer mix. A tag from a template-switch adaptor with 12 random nucleotides marked each cDNA molecule. One entry per CDR3 protein results from TCRdb running MiXCR on the 5' RACE reads. The table lists hundreds of thousands of distinct CDR3 sequences, roughly 32% of them singletons. The chain links TRBV20-1 to TRBJ2-7, with 7 bases aligning to TRBD2. This receptor was taken from a woman of 80 years or more in good health. The sample taken for sequencing was blood. The CDR3 reads CSAREERGKQYF. The CDR3, as DNA: TGCAGTGCTAGAGAAGAGCGGGGAAAGCAGTACTTC.